This T cell receptor beta chain is drawn from a study of OX40 agonist ivuxolimab in advanced cancers. The repertoire was sequenced with immunoSEQ multiplex PCR; TCRdb's copy has only in-frame clones and lacks some. Here the sample spans 65,000 to 70,000 clones, about 80% being singletons. Between the trimmed V and J ends, which lost 1 base and 0 bases, there was a span of 10 bases. Germline V CDR1 and CDR2: KGHSH, LQKENI. The CDR3 is 15 amino acids. This chain uses TRBV18 with TRBJ2-7, with D unresolved. This sample comprised CD4+ or CD8+ T cells sorted from blood, obtained in a trial of the OX40 agonist ivuxolimab. This TCR came from an adult with an advanced solid tumor such as melanoma, head and neck, liver or kidney cancer. The CDR3 nucleotides are TGTGCCAGCTCACCACAGGGTGTAGGCTCCTACGAGCAGTACTTC. Protein: CASSPQGVGSYEQYF.